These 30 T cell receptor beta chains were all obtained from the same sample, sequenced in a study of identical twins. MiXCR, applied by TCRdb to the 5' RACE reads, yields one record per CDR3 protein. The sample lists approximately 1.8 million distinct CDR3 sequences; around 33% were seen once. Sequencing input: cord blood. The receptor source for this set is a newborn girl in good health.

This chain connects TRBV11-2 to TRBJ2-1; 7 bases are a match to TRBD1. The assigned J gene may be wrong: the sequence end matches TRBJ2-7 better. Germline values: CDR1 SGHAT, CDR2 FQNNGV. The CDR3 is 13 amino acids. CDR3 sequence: CASSRQGKDEQYF. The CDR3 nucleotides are TGTGCCAGCAGCCGACAGGGCAAGGATGAGCAGTACTTC.

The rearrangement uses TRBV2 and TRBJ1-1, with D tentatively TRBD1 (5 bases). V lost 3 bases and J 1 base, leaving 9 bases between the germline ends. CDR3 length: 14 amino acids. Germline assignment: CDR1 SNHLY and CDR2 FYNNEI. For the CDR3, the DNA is TGTGCCAGCAGTGAGCTTCAGGGGAACACTGAAGCTTTCTTT. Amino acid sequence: CASSELQGNTEAFF. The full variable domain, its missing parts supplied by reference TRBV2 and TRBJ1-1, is EPEVTQTPSHQVTQMGQEVILRCVPISNHLYFYWYRQILGQKVEFLVSFYNNEISEKSEIFDDQFSVERPDGSNFTLKIRSTKLEDSAMYFCASSELQGNTEAFFGQGTRLTVV.

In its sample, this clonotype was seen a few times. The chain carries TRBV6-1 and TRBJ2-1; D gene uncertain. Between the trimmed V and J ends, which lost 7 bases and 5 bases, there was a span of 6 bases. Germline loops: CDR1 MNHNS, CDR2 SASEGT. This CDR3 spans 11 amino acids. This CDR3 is CASKANNEQFF. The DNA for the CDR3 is TGTGCCAGCAAGGCTAACAATGAGCAGTTCTTC.

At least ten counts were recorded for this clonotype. The CDR3 DNA sequence: TGCGCCAGCAGCCGGACTAGGGATACGCAGTATTTT. Translating it yields CASSRTRDTQYF. This chain joins TRBV4-1 and TRBJ2-3, with TRBD2 identical over 7 bases. The germline CDR1 and CDR2 sequences are MGHRA and YSYEKL. CDR3 size: 12 residues. V shed 4 bases and J 6 bases; nucleotides not matched to a gene: 1.

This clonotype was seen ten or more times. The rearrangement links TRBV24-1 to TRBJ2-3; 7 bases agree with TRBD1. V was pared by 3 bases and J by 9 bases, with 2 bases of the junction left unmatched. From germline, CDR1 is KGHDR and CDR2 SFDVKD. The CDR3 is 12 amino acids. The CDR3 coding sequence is TGTGCCACCAGTGATAGGACAGGCACGCAGTATTTT. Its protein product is CATSDRTGTQYF.

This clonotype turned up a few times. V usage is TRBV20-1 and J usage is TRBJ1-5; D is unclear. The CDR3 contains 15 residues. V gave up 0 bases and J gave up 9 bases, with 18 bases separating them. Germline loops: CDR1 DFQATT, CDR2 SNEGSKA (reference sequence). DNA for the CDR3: TGCAGTGCTAGAGATGGCCAGGTTACGCTTACGCCCCAGCATTTT. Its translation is CSARDGQVTLTPQHF.

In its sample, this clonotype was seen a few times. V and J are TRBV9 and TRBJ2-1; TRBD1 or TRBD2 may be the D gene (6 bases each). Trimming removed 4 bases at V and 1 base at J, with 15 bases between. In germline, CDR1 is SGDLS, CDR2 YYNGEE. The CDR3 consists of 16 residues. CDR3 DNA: TGTGCCAGCAGCCCAGGAGGGGGGTTTTCCTACAATGAGCAGTTCTTC. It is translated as CASSPGGGFSYNEQFF.

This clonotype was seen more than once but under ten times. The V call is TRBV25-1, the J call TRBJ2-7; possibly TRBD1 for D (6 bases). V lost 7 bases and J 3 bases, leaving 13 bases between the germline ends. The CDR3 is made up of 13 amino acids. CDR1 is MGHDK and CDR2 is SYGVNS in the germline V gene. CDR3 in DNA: TGTGCCAGCACCCTGACAGGCCGCTACGAGCAGTACTTC. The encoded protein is CASTLTGRYEQYF.

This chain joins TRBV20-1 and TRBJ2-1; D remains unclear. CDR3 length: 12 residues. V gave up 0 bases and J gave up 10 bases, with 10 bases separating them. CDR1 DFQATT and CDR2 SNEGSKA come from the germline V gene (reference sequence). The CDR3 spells CSAREEVGEQFF. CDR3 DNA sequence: TGCAGTGCTAGAGAAGAGGTAGGGGAGCAGTTCTTC.

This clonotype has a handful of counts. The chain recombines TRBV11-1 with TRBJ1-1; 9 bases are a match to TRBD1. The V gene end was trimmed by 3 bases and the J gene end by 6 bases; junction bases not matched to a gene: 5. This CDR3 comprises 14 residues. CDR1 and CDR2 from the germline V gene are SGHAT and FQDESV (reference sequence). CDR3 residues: CASSLGQGRSEAFF. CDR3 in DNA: TGTGCCAGCAGCTTGGGACAGGGTAGATCTGAAGCTTTCTTT.

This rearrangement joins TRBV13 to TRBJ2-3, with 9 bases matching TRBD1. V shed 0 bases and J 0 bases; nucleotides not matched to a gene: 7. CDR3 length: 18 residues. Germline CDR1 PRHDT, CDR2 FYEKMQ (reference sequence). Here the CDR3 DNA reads TGTGCCAGCAGCTTAGGCCCCGGACAGGGGACGAGCACAGATACGCAGTATTTT. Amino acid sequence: CASSLGPGQGTSTDTQYF.

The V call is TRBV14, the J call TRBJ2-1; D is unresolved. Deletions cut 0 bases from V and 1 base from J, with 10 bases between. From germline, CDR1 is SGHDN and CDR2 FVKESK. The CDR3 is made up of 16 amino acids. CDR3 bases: TGTGCCAGCAGCCAAGAACCCGTTCGATCCTACAATGAGCAGTTCTTC. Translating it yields CASSQEPVRSYNEQFF.

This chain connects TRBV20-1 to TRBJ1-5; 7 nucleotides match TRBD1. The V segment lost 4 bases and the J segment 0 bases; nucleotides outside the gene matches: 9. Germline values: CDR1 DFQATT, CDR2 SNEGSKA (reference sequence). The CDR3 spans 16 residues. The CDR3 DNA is TGCAGTGCTAATGCTAGGGGGCTTCTTAGCAATCAGCCCCAGCATTTT. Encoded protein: CSANARGLLSNQPQHF.

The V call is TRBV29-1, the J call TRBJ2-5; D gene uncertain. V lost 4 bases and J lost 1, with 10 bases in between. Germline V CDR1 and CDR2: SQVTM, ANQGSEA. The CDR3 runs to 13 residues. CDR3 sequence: CSVAEGRQETQYF. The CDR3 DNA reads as TGCAGCGTTGCAGAAGGTCGCCAAGAGACCCAGTACTTC.

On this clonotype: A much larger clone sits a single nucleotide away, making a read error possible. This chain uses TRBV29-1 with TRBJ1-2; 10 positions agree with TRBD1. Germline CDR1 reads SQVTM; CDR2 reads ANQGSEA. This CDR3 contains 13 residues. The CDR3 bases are TGCAGCGTATCACGACAGGGGGCCTATGACTACACCTTC. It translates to CSVSRQGAYDYTF.

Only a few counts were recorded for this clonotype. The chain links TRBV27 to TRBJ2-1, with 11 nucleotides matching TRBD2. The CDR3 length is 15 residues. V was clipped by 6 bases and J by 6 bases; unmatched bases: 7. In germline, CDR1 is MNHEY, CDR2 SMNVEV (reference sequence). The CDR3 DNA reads TGTGCCAGCAGAATGCTAGCGGGGGGAACCAATGAGCAGTTCTTC. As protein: CASRMLAGGTNEQFF.

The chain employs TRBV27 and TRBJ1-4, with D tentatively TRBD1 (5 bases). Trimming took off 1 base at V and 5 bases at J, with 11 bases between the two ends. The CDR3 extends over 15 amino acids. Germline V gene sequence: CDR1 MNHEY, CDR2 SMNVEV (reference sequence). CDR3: CASSLFTGANEKLFF. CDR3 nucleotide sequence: TGTGCCAGCAGTTTATTTACCGGGGCAAATGAAAAACTGTTTTTT.

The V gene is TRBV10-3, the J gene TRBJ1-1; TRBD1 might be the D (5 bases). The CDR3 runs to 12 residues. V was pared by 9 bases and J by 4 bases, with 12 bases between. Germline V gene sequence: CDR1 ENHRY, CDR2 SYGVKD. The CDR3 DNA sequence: TGTGCCATTACAGGTGGAGGCACTGAAGCTTTCTTT. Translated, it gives CAITGGGTEAFF.

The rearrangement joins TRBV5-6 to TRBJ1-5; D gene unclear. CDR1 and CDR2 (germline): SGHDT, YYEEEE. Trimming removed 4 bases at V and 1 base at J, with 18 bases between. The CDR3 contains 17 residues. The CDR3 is CASSHTSDSLSNQPQHF. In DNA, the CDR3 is TGTGCCAGCAGCCATACCTCCGACTCCTTGAGCAATCAGCCCCAGCATTTT. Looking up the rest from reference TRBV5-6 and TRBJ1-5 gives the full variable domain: DAGVTQSPTHLIKTRGQQVTLRCSPKSGHDTVSWYQQALGQGPQFIFQYYEEEERQRGNFPDRFSGHQFPNYSSELNVNALLLGDSALYLCASSHTSDSLSNQPQHFGDGTRLSIL.

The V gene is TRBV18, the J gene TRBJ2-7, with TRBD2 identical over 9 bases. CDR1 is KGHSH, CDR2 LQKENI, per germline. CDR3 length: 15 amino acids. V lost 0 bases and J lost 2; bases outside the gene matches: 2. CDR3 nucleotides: TGTGCCAGCTCACCACCGGGCGGGAGGGCCTACGAGCAGTACTTC. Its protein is CASSPPGGRAYEQYF.

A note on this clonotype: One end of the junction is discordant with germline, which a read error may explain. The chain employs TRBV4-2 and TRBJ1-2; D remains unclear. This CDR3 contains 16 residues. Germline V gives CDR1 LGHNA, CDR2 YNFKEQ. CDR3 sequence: CASSQVRAGTSYGHTF. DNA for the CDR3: TGTGCCAGCAGCCAAGTTCGCGCAGGTACTAGCTATGGCCACACCTTC.

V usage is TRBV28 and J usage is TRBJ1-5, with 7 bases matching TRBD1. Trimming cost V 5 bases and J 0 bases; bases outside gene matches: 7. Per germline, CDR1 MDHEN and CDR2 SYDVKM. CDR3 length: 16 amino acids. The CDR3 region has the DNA TGTGCCAGCAGTACAGGGGTCCTATATAGCAATCAGCCCCAGCATTTT. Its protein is CASSTGVLYSNQPQHF.

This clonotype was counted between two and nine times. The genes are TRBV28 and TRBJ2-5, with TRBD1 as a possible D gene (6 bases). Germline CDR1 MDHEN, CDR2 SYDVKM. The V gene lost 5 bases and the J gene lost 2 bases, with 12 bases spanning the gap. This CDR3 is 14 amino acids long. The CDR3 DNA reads TGTGCCAGCAGTCCCCAAGGACAGCAAGAGACCCAGTACTTC. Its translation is CASSPQGQQETQYF.

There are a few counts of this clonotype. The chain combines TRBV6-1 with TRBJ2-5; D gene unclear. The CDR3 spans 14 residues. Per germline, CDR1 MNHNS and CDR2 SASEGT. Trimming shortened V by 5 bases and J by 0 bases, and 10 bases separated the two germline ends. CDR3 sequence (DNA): TGTGCCAGCAGTCCCAACACCAACCAAGAGACCCAGTACTTC. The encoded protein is CASSPNTNQETQYF.

The CDR3 loop reads CSARDLPWTSGNGETQYF. For the CDR3, the DNA is TGCAGTGCTAGAGACCTCCCGTGGACTAGCGGGAACGGAGAGACCCAGTACTTC. The V and J genes are TRBV20-1 and TRBJ2-5; 12 bases are shared with TRBD2. The ends lost 0 bases at V and 4 bases at J; junction bases unmatched: 12. The CDR3 covers 18 residues. CDR1 is DFQATT and CDR2 is SNEGSKA in the germline V gene (reference sequence).

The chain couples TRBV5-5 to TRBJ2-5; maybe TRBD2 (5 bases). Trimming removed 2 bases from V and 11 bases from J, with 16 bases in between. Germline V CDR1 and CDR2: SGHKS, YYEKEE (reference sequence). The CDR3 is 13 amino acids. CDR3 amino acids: CASSLLVPEKQYF. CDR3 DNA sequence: TGTGCCAGCAGCTTACTAGTACCAGAGAAGCAGTACTTC.

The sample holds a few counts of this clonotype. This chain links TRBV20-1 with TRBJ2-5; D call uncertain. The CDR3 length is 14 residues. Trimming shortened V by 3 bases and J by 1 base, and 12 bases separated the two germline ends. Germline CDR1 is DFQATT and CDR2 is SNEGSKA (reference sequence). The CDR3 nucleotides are TGCAGTGCTAGCCTCGAAGGGATCCAAGAGACCCAGTACTTC. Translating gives CSASLEGIQETQYF.

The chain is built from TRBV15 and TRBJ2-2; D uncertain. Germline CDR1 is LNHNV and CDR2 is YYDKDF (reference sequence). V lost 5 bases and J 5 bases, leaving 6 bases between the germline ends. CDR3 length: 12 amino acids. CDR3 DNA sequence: TGTGCCACCAGCCGAGTAACCGGGGAGCTGTTTTTT. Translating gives CATSRVTGELFF. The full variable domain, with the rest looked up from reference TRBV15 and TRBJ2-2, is DAMVIQNPRYQVTQFGKPVTLSCSQTLNHNVMYWYQQKSSQAPKLLFHYYDKDFNNEADTPDNFQSRRPNTSFCFLDIRSPGLGDTAMYLCATSRVTGELFFGEGSRLTVL.

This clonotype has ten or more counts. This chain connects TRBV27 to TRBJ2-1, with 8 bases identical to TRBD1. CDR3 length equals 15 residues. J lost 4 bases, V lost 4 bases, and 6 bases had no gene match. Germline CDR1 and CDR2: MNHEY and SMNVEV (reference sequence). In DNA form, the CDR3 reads TGTGCCAGCAGTTCCCGACAGGGGACTTACAATGAGCAGTTCTTC. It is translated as CASSSRQGTYNEQFF.

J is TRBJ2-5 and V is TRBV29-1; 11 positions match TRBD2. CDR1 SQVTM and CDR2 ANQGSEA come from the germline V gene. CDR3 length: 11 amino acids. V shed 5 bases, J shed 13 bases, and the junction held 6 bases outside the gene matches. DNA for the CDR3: TGCAGCGTTCAACTAGCGGGAGTTCTGTACTTC. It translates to CSVQLAGVLYF.